This T cell receptor beta chain was recorded in a study of early T cells in non-severe SARS-CoV-2 infection. Study overall: The study sequenced bulk RNA from unsorted whole blood, with chains unpaired.

In germline, CDR1 is SEHNR, CDR2 FQNEAQ (reference sequence). The CDR3 extends over 15 amino acids. V lost 5 bases to trimming and J lost 2 bases; unmatched junction nucleotides: 3. TCRdb redid the calling of the 5' RACE reads with MiXCR, one entry per CDR3 protein. The sample holds about 25,000 distinct CDR3 sequences, roughly 4.2% seen once. Regarding the study as a whole: Reliance on VDJdb matching favored anti-spike CD8 responses; private and CD4 specificities were missed.

This clonotype has ten or more counts. Its matching antigen is unknown. The chain joins TRBV7-9 to TRBJ2-4; 10 nucleotides agree with TRBD1. The origin of this receptor is an adult who was a healthcare worker with PCR-confirmed SARS-CoV-2 infection or an uninfected control (not recorded which). The sample comprised whole blood. CDR3 in DNA: TGTGCCAGCAGCCCGACAGGGGGCTCCAAAAACATTCAGTACTTC. The encoded protein is CASSPTGGSKNIQYF.